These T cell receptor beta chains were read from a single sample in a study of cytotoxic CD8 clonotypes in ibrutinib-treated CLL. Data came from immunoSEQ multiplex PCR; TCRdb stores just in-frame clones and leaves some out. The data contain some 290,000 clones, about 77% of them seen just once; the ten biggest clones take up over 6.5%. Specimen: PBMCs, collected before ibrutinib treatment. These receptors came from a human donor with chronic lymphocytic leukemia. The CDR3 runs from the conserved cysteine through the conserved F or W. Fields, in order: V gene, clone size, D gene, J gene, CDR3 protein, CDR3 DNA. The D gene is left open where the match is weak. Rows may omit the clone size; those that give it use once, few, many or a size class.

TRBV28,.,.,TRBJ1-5,CASRRAMGILSNQPQHF,TGTGCCAGCAGACGGGCTATGGGGATTCTTAGCAATCAGCCCCAGCATTTT
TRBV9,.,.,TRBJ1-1,CASSAPSHTEAFF,TGTGCCAGCAGCGCCCCTTCGCACACTGAAGCTTTCTTT
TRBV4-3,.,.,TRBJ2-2,CASSQDGGQNTGELFF,TGCGCCAGCAGCCAAGATGGGGGACAGAACACCGGGGAGCTGTTTTTT
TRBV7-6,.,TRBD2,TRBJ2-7,CASSMREWASGRKYEQYF,TGTGCCAGCAGCATGAGGGAGTGGGCTAGCGGGAGAAAGTACGAGCAGTACTTC
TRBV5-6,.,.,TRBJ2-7,CASSSGTLPYEQYF,TGTGCCAGCAGCTCCGGGACCCTACCCTACGAGCAGTACTTC
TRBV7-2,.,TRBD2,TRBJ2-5,CASSIGTTQETQYF,TGTGCCAGCAGCATCGGGACTACACAAGAGACCCAGTACTTC
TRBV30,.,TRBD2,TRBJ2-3,CAWTVGGLAATDTQYF,TGTGCCTGGACAGTTGGGGGACTAGCGGCTACAGATACGCAGTATTTT
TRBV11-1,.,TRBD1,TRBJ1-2,CASSSRQGGNGVHTF,TGTGCCAGCAGCAGCCGACAGGGAGGAAACGGGGTGCACACCTTC
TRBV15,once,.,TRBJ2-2,CATSSPGELFF,TGTGCCACCAGCAGTCCCGGGGAGCTGTTTTTT
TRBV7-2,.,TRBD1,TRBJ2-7,CASSELGQPDEQYF,TGTGCCAGCAGCGAACTGGGACAGCCTGACGAGCAGTACTTC
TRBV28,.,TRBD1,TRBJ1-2,CASSSPGGLVAGYTF,TGTGCCAGCAGTTCCCCAGGGGGCTTGGTTGCGGGCTACACCTTC
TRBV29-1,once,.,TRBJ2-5,CSAGLSADRGVTQYF,TGCAGCGCTGGCCTTAGCGCGGACAGAGGAGTGACCCAGTACTTC
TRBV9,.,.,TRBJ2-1,CASSPVAPGFYNEQFF,TGTGCCAGCAGCCCCGTCGCGCCGGGATTCTACAATGAGCAGTTCTTC
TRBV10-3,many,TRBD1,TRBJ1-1,CAISRTGALDTEAFF,TGTGCCATCAGTAGGACAGGCGCACTCGACACTGAAGCTTTCTTT
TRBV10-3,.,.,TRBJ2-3,CAINRDTFTDTQYF,TGTGCCATCAACCGGGACACCTTCACAGATACGCAGTATTTT
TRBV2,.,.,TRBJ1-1,CASSQRTEAFF,TGTGCCAGCAGCCAGAGGACTGAAGCTTTCTTT
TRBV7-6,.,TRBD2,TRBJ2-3,CASSRTSGNTDTQYF,TGTGCCAGCAGCCGGACTAGCGGGAACACAGATACGCAGTATTTT
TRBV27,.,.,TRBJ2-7,CASSITLTASYEQYF,TGTGCCAGCAGTATAACCCTGACAGCCTCCTACGAGCAGTACTTC
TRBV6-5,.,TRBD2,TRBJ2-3,CASSRRTSPDTQYF,TGTGCCAGCAGTAGACGGACTAGTCCTGATACGCAGTATTTT
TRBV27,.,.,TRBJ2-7,CASSLSSGDPSYEQYF,TGTGCCAGCAGTTTATCGTCAGGGGACCCTTCCTACGAGCAGTACTTC
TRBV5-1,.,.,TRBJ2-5,CASSLEGLQETQYF,TGCGCCAGCAGCTTGGAGGGGCTACAAGAGACCCAGTACTTC
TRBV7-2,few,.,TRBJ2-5,CASSYKETQYF,TGTGCCAGCAGCTATAAAGAGACCCAGTACTTC
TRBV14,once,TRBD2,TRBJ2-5,CASSPLGTRETQYF,TGTGCCAGCAGCCCCCTCGGGACTAGGGAGACCCAGTACTTC
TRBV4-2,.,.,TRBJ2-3,CASSQDLPSAADTQYF,TGTGCCAGCAGCCAAGATCTCCCCAGCGCCGCAGATACGCAGTATTTT
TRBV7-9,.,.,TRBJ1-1,CASSAPRIQTILMNTEAFF,TGTGCCAGCAGCGCCCCCCGGATCCAAACCATCCTCATGAACACTGAAGCTTTCTTT
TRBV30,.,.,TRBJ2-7,CAWSLHSDEQYF,TGTGCCTGGAGTTTACACTCCGACGAGCAGTACTTC
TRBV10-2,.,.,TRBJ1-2,CASSESKGSASALGYTF,TGCGCCAGCAGTGAGTCGAAAGGCTCGGCTTCCGCTCTTGGCTACACCTTC
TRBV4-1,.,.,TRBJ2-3,CASSLSAFTDTQYF,TGCGCCAGCAGCCTCTCGGCTTTCACAGATACGCAGTATTTT
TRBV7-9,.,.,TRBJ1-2,CASSPGGAAYGYTF,TGTGCCAGCAGCCCTGGGGGCGCCGCTTATGGCTACACCTTC
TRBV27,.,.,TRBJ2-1,CASSIVSAGWQFF,TGTGCCAGCAGTATCGTGAGTGCTGGCTGGCAGTTCTTC
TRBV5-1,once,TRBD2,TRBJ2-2,CASSLTSGMPNTGELFF,TGCGCCAGCAGCTTGACTAGCGGGATGCCTAACACCGGGGAGCTGTTTTTT
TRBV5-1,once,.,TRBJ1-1,CASSLSGQKAFF,TGCGCCAGCAGCTTGAGTGGGCAGAAAGCTTTCTTT
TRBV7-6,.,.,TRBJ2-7,CASSLSRTGSSYEQYF,TGTGCCAGCAGCTTATCCCGAACAGGGAGTAGCTACGAGCAGTACTTC
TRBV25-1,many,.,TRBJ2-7,CASGDTAYEQYF,TGTGCCAGTGGGGACACAGCCTACGAGCAGTACTTC
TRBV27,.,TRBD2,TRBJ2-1,CASRGAGALFHEQFF,TGTGCCAGCAGGGGAGCGGGAGCTCTCTTCCATGAGCAGTTCTTC
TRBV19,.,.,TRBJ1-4,CATRRTAWDEKLFF,TGTGCCACCCGCAGGACAGCCTGGGATGAAAAACTGTTTTTT
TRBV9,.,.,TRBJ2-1,CASSYTPDEQFF,TGTGCCAGCAGCTATACGCCTGATGAGCAGTTCTTC
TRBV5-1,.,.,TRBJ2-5,CASSFVVQETQYF,TGCGCCAGCAGCTTTGTGGTACAAGAGACCCAGTACTTC
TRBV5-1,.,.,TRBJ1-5,CASSLEGGQYDQPQHF,TGCGCCAGCAGCTTGGAGGGTGGGCAGTATGATCAGCCCCAGCATTTT
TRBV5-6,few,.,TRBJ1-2,CASSLDRNYGYTF,TGTGCCAGCAGCTTGGACCGCAACTATGGCTACACCTTC
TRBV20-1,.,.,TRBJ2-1,CSVSVNNEQFF,TGCAGTGTTAGCGTGAACAATGAGCAGTTCTTC
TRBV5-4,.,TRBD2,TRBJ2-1,CASSLGSSGRAIEQFF,TGTGCCAGCAGCTTGGGATCTAGCGGGAGGGCTATTGAGCAGTTCTTC
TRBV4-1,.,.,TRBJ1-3,CASRQIAGAGNTIYF,TGCGCCAGCAGACAAATAGCGGGGGCTGGAAACACCATATATTTT
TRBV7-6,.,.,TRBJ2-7,CASSQDRTGEQYF,TGTGCCAGCAGCCAGGATAGGACCGGGGAGCAGTACTTC
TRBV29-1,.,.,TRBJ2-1,CSGRTVEQFF,TGCAGCGGACGGACAGTTGAGCAGTTCTTC
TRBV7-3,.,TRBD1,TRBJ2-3,CASSQKGTGGTDTQYF,TGTGCCAGCAGCCAAAAGGGAACAGGGGGCACAGATACGCAGTATTTT
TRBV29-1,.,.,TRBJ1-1,CSVEVVGGTEAFF,TGCAGCGTTGAAGTCGTAGGAGGCACTGAAGCTTTCTTT
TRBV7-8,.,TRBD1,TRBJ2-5,CASSLVYQGAGTQYF,TGTGCCAGCAGCTTAGTTTACCAGGGGGCAGGGACCCAGTACTTC
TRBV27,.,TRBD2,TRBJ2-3,CASMRGRFTTDTQYF,TGTGCCAGCATGCGGGGGAGGTTCACCACAGATACGCAGTATTTT
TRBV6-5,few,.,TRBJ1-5,CASSTAGNQPQHF,TGTGCCAGCAGTACTGCCGGGAATCAGCCCCAGCATTTT
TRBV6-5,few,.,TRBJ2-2,CASSYQRVNTGELFF,TGTGCCAGCAGTTATCAGCGGGTGAACACCGGGGAGCTGTTTTTT
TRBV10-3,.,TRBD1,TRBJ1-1,CAIMGQGSEAFF,TGTGCCATCATGGGACAGGGGTCGGAAGCTTTCTTT
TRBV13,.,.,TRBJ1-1,CAKGRRGEAFF,TGTGCCAAAGGACGGAGGGGCGAAGCTTTCTTT
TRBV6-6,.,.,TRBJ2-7,CARSSYEQYF,TGTGCCAGGAGCTCCTACGAGCAGTACTTC
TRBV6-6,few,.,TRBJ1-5,CATCYGQNQPQHF,TGTGCCACCTGTTATGGACAGAATCAGCCCCAGCATTTT
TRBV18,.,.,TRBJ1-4,CASSPTSTNEKLFF,TGTGCCAGCTCACCAACGAGTACTAATGAAAAACTGTTTTTT
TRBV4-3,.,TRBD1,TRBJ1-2,CASSQTGTGGGLNTF,TGCGCCAGCAGCCAGACCGGGACAGGGGGAGGTCTTAACACCTTC
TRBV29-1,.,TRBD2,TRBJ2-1,CSVAGLAGTNEQFF,TGCAGCGTTGCAGGATTAGCGGGAACTAATGAGCAGTTCTTC
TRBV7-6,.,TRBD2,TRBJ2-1,CASSNRLAGGYNEQFF,TGTGCCAGCAGCAATAGACTAGCGGGAGGCTACAATGAGCAGTTCTTC
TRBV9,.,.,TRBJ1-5,CASSVGDNQPQHF,TGTGCCAGCAGCGTAGGTGACAATCAGCCCCAGCATTTT